This entry concerns a single TCR beta chain. This entry is derived from a study of blood T cell repertoires in COVID-19. Study as a whole: Collection of acute and convalescent COVID-19 samples took place in the United States, Italy and Spain. The analysed material was cDNA or gDNA that came from T cells, B-cell-depleted T cells, or PBMCs.

Authors' data handling: Amplification from reference gene primers served as the basis for estimated nucleated cell counts. The assay was immunoSEQ multiplex PCR, and TCRdb's table has in-frame clones only and misses some. Clonal size and the V and J genes are those of that table, whereas D and trimming came from the DNA. The table includes some 180,000 clones, 75% to 95% detected once. The sample was peripheral blood. This TCR was recovered from a man aged 50 to 60 with acute or convalescent COVID-19.

The CDR3 protein is CASSLAGRGNYGYTF. The CDR3 coding sequence is TGTGCCAGCAGCTTGGCCGGGAGGGGGAACTATGGCTACACCTTC. The rearrangement joins TRBV5-6 to TRBJ1-2, with D possibly being TRBD1 (6 bases). This CDR3 spans 15 amino acids. Germline V gives CDR1 SGHDT, CDR2 YYEEEE. Deletions cut 0 bases from V and 2 bases from J, with 11 bases between. The complete variable domain, with remaining parts taken from reference TRBV5-6 and TRBJ1-2, reads DAGVTQSPTHLIKTRGQQVTLRCSPKSGHDTVSWYQQALGQGPQFIFQYYEEEERQRGNFPDRFSGHQFPNYSSELNVNALLLGDSALYLCASSLAGRGNYGYTFGSGTRLTVV.